These 12 T cell receptor beta chains originate from one sample sequenced in a study of beta chain features in type 1 diabetes. The entirety of the isolated RNA underwent reverse transcription, so expressed TCRB transcripts were sequenced. The table came from immunoSEQ multiplex PCR; TCRdb's copy has only in-frame clones and leaves some out. The sample shows roughly 500,000 clones, about 29% of them seen only once. Material: naive CD4+ T cells from blood. The receptors derive from a man between 18 and 35 years old in good health.

This clone was detected a few times. The J gene is TRBJ2-2, the V gene TRBV30; D gene uncertain. Trimming took off 4 bases at V and 3 bases at J, with 12 bases between the two ends. The CDR3 length is 14 residues. The germline V gene has CDR1 GTSNPN and CDR2 SVGIG (reference sequence). CDR3 region: CAWTRPGYTGELFF. The CDR3 DNA reads TGTGCCTGGACCCGACCCGGCTACACCGGGGAGCTGTTTTTT. The entire variable domain, with the rest obtained from reference TRBV30 and TRBJ2-2, is as follows: SQTIHQWPATLVQPVGSPLSLECTVEGTSNPNLYWYRQAAGRGLQLLFYSVGIGQISSEVPQNLSASRPQDRQFILSSKKLLLSDSGFYLCAWTRPGYTGELFFGEGSRLTVL.

V is TRBV7-8 and J is TRBJ1-4; 10 positions match TRBD1. The CDR3 has 15 residues. CDR1 is SGHVS and CDR2 is FQNEAQ in the germline V gene. J gave up 6 bases and V 5 bases, and 6 bases lay outside the gene matches. The CDR3 nucleotides read TGTGCCAGCAGCCTTGTGGGACAGGGGTATGAAAAACTGTTTTTT. The encoded protein is CASSLVGQGYEKLFF.

This chain connects TRBV19 to TRBJ2-7; perhaps TRBD1 as D (5 bases). Germline-derived CDR1 and CDR2 are LNHDA and SQIVND (reference sequence). The ends were cut back, 5 bases at V and 3 bases at J, with 17 bases in the middle. This CDR3 is 15 amino acids long. Here the CDR3 DNA reads TGTGCCAGTAGTGACCCAGGGATAAAACTCTACGAGCAGTACTTC. Amino acids: CASSDPGIKLYEQYF.

This clone occurred a few times. This chain joins TRBV27 and TRBJ2-7, with 10 bases lining up with TRBD2. Germline lookup yields CDR1 MNHEY and CDR2 SMNVEV (reference sequence). The CDR3 runs 15 residues. J gave up 7 bases and V 2 bases, and 8 bases lay outside the gene matches. The CDR3, as DNA: TGTGCCAGCAGTTTAAAACTAGCGGGACGTAGGGAGCAGTACTTC. It codes for CASSLKLAGRREQYF.

The chain is built from TRBV5-4 and TRBJ2-5, with D possibly being TRBD1 or TRBD2 (5 bases each). Trimming stripped 2 bases from V and 2 bases from J, with 10 bases between. Germline assignment: CDR1 SGHNT and CDR2 YYREEE (reference sequence). The CDR3 is 14 amino acids. CDR3 sequence (DNA): TGTGCCAGCAGCTTACGGGACGGTCAAGAGACCCAGTACTTC. It is translated as CASSLRDGQETQYF.

This clone has just a few counts. The rearrangement links TRBV6-5 to TRBJ2-1; 7 bases line up with TRBD1. J was trimmed by 11 bases and V by 6 bases; bases with no gene match: 4. CDR3 length equals 11 residues. Germline V lookup: CDR1 MNHEY, CDR2 SVGAGI. DNA for the CDR3: TGTGCCAGCAGACTGACAGGGAAGCAGTTCTTC. It translates to CASRLTGKQFF.

Notes on this clone: The sample carries other DNA sequences with the same CDR3. The genes are TRBV9 and TRBJ1-1; D call uncertain. Germline loops: CDR1 SGDLS, CDR2 YYNGEE. V lost 0 bases and J lost 1, with 4 bases in between. This CDR3 has 13 amino acids. In DNA, the CDR3 is TGTGCCAGCAGCGTAGACAGGAACACTGAAGCTTTCTTT. Translated: CASSVDRNTEAFF.

The chain is built from TRBV5-1 and TRBJ2-3; 9 bases fit TRBD1. This CDR3 spans 14 amino acids. Germline V gene sequence: CDR1 SGHRS, CDR2 YFSETQ. V was clipped by 4 bases and J by 4 bases; unmatched bases: 4. CDR3 coding DNA: TGCGCCAGCAGCCGGACAGGGGTGGCAGATACGCAGTATTTT. This encodes CASSRTGVADTQYF.

The CDR3 here is CASSLIGGRHEQYF. The CDR3 nucleotides are TGTGCCAGCAGTCTCATAGGGGGGAGGCACGAGCAGTACTTC. The V and J genes are TRBV28 and TRBJ2-7; the D call may be TRBD1 or TRBD2 (6 bases each). CDR1 is MDHEN, CDR2 SYDVKM, per germline. Deletions cut 5 bases from V and 5 bases from J, with 16 bases between. The CDR3 loop spans 14 amino acids.

In this sample, this clone turned up a few times. This chain connects TRBV7-9 to TRBJ2-5; D is undetermined. V was trimmed by 5 bases and J by 5 bases, leaving 15 bases between them. Per germline, CDR1 SEHNR and CDR2 FQNEAQ (reference sequence). This CDR3 is 14 amino acids long. The CDR3 DNA sequence: TGTGCCAGCAGCGAGAGGAGATCCCAGGAGACCCAGTACTTC. Translating gives CASSERRSQETQYF.

On this clone itself: This sample also contains other DNA sequences that code for the same CDR3. V is TRBV28 and J is TRBJ2-7; 9 bases match TRBD1. The trim removed 5 bases at V and 3 bases at J, leaving 8 bases unmatched. This CDR3 comprises 15 residues. Per germline, CDR1 MDHEN and CDR2 SYDVKM. CDR3 residues: CASSRPGTGSYEQYF. CDR3 sequence (DNA): TGTGCCAGCAGTCGTCCCGGGACAGGGAGCTACGAGCAGTACTTC.

The chain uses TRBV7-2 and TRBJ2-5; a weak D match, TRBD2 (5 bases). The CDR3 length is 14 residues. V lost 2 bases to trimming and J lost 5 bases, with 12 bases between them. Germline V gene lookup returns CDR1 SGHTA and CDR2 FQGNSA. The chain's CDR3 is CASSLNGKKETQYF. In DNA form, the CDR3 reads TGTGCCAGCAGCTTAAACGGGAAGAAGGAGACCCAGTACTTC.